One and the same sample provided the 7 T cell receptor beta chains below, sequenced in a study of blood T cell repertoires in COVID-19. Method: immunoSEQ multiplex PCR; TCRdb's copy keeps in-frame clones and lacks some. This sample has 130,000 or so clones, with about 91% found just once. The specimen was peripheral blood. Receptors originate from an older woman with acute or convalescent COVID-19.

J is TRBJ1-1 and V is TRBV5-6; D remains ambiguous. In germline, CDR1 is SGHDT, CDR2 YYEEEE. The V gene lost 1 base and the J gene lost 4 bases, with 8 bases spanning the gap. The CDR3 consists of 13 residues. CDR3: CASSLTVITEAFF. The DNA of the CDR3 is TGTGCCAGCAGCTTGACGGTCATCACTGAAGCTTTCTTT.

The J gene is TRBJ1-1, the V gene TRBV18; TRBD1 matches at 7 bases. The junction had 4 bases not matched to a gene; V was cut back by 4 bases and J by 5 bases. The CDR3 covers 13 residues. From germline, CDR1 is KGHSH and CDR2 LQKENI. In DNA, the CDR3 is TGTGCCAGCTCACGACAGGGAGATACTGAAGCTTTCTTT. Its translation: CASSRQGDTEAFF.

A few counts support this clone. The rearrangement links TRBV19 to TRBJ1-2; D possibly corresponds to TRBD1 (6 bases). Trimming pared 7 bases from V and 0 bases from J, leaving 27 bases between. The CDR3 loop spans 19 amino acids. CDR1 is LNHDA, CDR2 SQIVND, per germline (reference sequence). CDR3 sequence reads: CASIGELTGGGSSNYGYTF. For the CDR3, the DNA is TGTGCCAGTATAGGGGAGTTGACGGGGGGCGGCAGCTCTAACTATGGCTACACCTTC.

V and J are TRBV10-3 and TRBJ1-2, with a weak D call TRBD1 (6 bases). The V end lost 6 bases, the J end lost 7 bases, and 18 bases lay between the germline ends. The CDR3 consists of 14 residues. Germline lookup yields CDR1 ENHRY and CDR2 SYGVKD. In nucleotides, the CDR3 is TGTGCCATCAGCGAAGGATTACAGGGTACTGGCTACACCTTC. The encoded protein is CAISEGLQGTGYTF.

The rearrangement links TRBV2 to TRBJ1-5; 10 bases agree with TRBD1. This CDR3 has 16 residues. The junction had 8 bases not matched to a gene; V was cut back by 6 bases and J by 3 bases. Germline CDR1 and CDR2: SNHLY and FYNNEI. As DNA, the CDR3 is TGTGCCAGCAGGTCGGGGACAGGGGCTCCCAATCAGCCCCAGCATTTT. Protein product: CASRSGTGAPNQPQHF.

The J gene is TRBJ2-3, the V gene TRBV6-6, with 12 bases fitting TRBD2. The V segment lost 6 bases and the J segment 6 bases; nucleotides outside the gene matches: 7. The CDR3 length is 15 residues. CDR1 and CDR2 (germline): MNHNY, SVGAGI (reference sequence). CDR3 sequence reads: CASRPLAGGLDTQYF. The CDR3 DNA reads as TGTGCCAGCAGACCACTAGCGGGGGGTCTTGATACGCAGTATTTT.

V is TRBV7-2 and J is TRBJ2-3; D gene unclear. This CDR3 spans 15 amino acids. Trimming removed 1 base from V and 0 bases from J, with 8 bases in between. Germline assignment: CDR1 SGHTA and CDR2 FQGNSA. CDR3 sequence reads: CASSLGLASTDTQYF. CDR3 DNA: TGTGCCAGCAGCTTAGGGCTGGCTAGCACAGATACGCAGTATTTT.